The 13 T cell receptor beta chains reported below all come from one sample, sequenced in a study of OX40 agonist ivuxolimab in advanced cancers. Clones were sequenced by immunoSEQ multiplex PCR, and TCRdb holds only the in-frame ones, with some missing. Among around 79,000 clones listed, more than 85% were seen once. The specimen was CD4+ or CD8+ T cells sorted from blood, collected in a trial of the OX40 agonist ivuxolimab. These receptors came from an adult with an advanced solid tumor such as melanoma, head and neck, liver or kidney cancer.

The sample holds one count of this clone. The chain links TRBV9 to TRBJ2-7; 7 nucleotides match TRBD1. The CDR3 is 14 residues long. Germline V CDR1 and CDR2: SGDLS, YYNGEE. Losses at the gene ends were 4 bases for V and 4 bases for J; bases not matched to a gene: 8. The CDR3 is CASSLGQELYEQYF. In nucleotides, the CDR3 is TGTGCCAGCAGCCTCGGACAGGAGCTATACGAGCAGTACTTC.

V and J are TRBV7-2 and TRBJ2-5; 7 bases line up with TRBD2. CDR3 length: 14 amino acids. The V segment lost 2 bases and the J segment 5 bases; nucleotides outside the gene matches: 5. CDR1 and CDR2 (germline): SGHTA, FQGNSA. Written as DNA, the CDR3 is TGTGCCAGCAGCTTAATGGGAGGGAAGGAGACCCAGTACTTC. Translating gives CASSLMGGKETQYF. The full variable domain, with the rest looked up from reference TRBV7-2 and TRBJ2-5, is GAGVSQSPSNKVTEKGKDVELRCDPISGHTALYWYRQSLGQGLEFLIYFQGNSAPDKSGLPSDRFSAERTGGSVSTLTIQRTQQEDSAVYLCASSLMGGKETQYFGPGTRLLVL.

The J gene is TRBJ2-5, the V gene TRBV10-1; D may correspond to TRBD1 or TRBD2 (5 bases each). CDR3 size: 13 residues. Trimming cost V 3 bases and J 5 bases, with 10 bases left between them. Germline lookup yields CDR1 WNHNN and CDR2 SYGVQD (reference sequence). CDR3 coding DNA: TGCGCCAGCAGTGATTTTAGGGACGAGACCCAGTACTTC. Translation gives CASSDFRDETQYF.

The chain links TRBV14 to TRBJ2-5, with 7 bases fitting TRBD2. Germline lookup yields CDR1 SGHDN and CDR2 FVKESK. CDR3 length: 15 residues. J gave up 5 bases and V 3 bases, and 9 bases lay outside the gene matches. The CDR3 sequence: CASSHRGRARETQYF. As DNA, the CDR3 is TGTGCCAGCAGCCACCGGGGGAGGGCCCGGGAGACCCAGTACTTC.

In its sample, this clone was seen a few times. The chain carries TRBV6-5 and TRBJ2-3; TRBD2 matches 7 bases. The CDR3 spans 16 residues. Germline CDR1 reads MNHEY; CDR2 reads SVGAGI. V shed 4 bases and J 3 bases; nucleotides not matched to a gene: 10. In DNA, the CDR3 is TGTGCCAGCAGTTCGGACGGGAGGAGAAGAACAGATACGCAGTATTTT. This codes for CASSSDGRRRTDTQYF.

The chain recombines TRBV10-3 with TRBJ2-3; D gene unclear. The CDR3 is made up of 12 amino acids. Trimming cost V 4 bases and J 4 bases, with 6 bases left between them. Germline V gene lookup returns CDR1 ENHRY and CDR2 SYGVKD. The CDR3 nucleotides read TGTGCCATCAGTGGGGTGGCAGATACGCAGTATTTT. Translating gives CAISGVADTQYF.

This chain joins TRBV6-6 and TRBJ2-1; D is unclear. The germline V gene encodes CDR1 MNHNY and CDR2 SVGAGI (reference sequence). CDR3 length equals 12 residues. Trimming cost V 4 bases and J 2 bases, with 3 bases left between them. The DNA for the CDR3 is TGTGCCAGCAGTTCCCCCTACAATGAGCAGTTCTTC. Its protein is CASSSPYNEQFF.

The chain employs TRBV7-9 and TRBJ2-1, with no clear D. Germline CDR1 is SEHNR and CDR2 is FQNEAQ (reference sequence). The CDR3 is 15 residues long. The V and J ends lost 1 base and 4 bases respectively, with 11 bases between them. CDR3 residues: CASSLVGQVYNEQFF. CDR3 bases: TGTGCCAGCAGCTTAGTTGGGCAGGTTTACAATGAGCAGTTCTTC.

This chain links TRBV11-3 with TRBJ2-3, with D unresolved. Trimming took 5 bases from V and 2 from J, leaving 11 bases between them. The CDR3 length is 14 residues. Germline loops: CDR1 SGHNT, CDR2 YENEEA. CDR3 amino acids: CASSLLRSTDTQYF. CDR3 bases: TGTGCCAGCAGCCTCCTACGGTCCACAGATACGCAGTATTTT. Drawing the rest from reference TRBV11-3 and TRBJ2-3, the complete variable domain is EAGVVQSPRYKIIEKKQPVAFWCNPISGHNTLYWYLQNLGQGPELLIRYENEEAVDDSQLPKDRFSAERLKGVDSTLKIQPAELGDSAVYLCASSLLRSTDTQYFGPGTRLTVL.

V gene TRBV7-3 combines with J gene TRBJ2-5, with D uncertain. This CDR3 contains 13 residues. The V end lost 2 bases, the J end lost 3 bases, and 7 bases lay between the germline ends. Germline V lookup: CDR1 SGHTA, CDR2 FQGTGA. The CDR3 loop reads CASSLGAKETQYF. In DNA, the CDR3 is TGTGCCAGCAGCTTAGGTGCCAAAGAGACCCAGTACTTC.

The rearrangement uses TRBV11-2 and TRBJ2-1, with 9 bases matching TRBD2. The CDR3 sequence is 17 residues long. CDR1 is SGHAT, CDR2 FQNNGV, per germline. With 2 bases clipped from V and 6 bases from J, the junction kept 11 bases outside the gene matches. The CDR3 region is CASSLLSGTSPLNEQFF. The CDR3 DNA sequence: TGTGCCAGCAGCTTATTGTCAGGGACTAGCCCTCTCAATGAGCAGTTCTTC.

V is TRBV4-3 and J is TRBJ1-1, with TRBD1 identical over 7 bases. The germline V gene has CDR1 LGHNA and CDR2 YSLEER. The J segment lost 6 bases and the V segment lost 0 bases, leaving 7 bases of the junction unmatched. This CDR3 contains 15 residues. CDR3 amino acids: CASSQDLGQGAEAFF. The CDR3 coding sequence is TGCGCCAGCAGCCAAGATTTGGGGCAGGGGGCTGAAGCTTTCTTT.

Only one count was recorded for this clone. The chain links TRBV18 to TRBJ2-4, with 7 positions matching TRBD2. With 3 bases clipped from V and 8 bases from J, the junction kept 7 bases outside the gene matches. The germline gives CDR1 KGHSH, CDR2 LQKENI. The CDR3 covers 14 residues. This chain's CDR3 is CASSPSAGRDIQYF. CDR3 bases: TGTGCCAGCTCACCCTCGGCAGGGAGGGACATTCAGTACTTC.